The next 10 T cell receptor beta chains were all read from a single sample in a study of blood T cell repertoires in COVID-19. TCRdb's copy holds only in-frame clones and misses some; the assay was immunoSEQ multiplex PCR. Among under 200,000 clones listed, roughly 91% were seen once. The sample consisted of peripheral blood. These receptors were obtained from a man aged 18 to 35 with COVID-19, enrolled during active disease.

This chain links TRBV5-4 with TRBJ2-7; 12 positions agree with TRBD2. V was pared by 4 bases and J by 7 bases, with 9 bases of the junction left unmatched. Germline loops: CDR1 SGHNT, CDR2 YYREEE (reference sequence). This CDR3 region has 15 residues. CDR3 DNA: TGTGCCAGCAGCCCCCGGACTAGCGGGGTCAGGGAGCAGTACTTC. Residues: CASSPRTSGVREQYF.

The chain carries TRBV6-2 or TRBV6-3 and TRBJ2-7, with unresolved D. The V end was cut by 4 bases, the J end by 2 bases, with 3 bases between. There are 11 residues in the CDR3. The V gene's germline CDR1 is MNHEY and CDR2 SVGEGT. As DNA, the CDR3 is TGTGCCAGCAGTTTTACCTACGAGCAGTACTTC. Its translation: CASSFTYEQYF.

The CDR3 spells CASSILRGQALYEQYF. The CDR3, as DNA: TGTGCCAGCAGTATCCTTAGGGGACAGGCTCTCTACGAGCAGTACTTC. The chain carries TRBV2 and TRBJ2-7; 8 bases match TRBD1. This CDR3 is 16 amino acids long. The V gene's germline CDR1 is SNHLY and CDR2 FYNNEI. V dropped 5 bases and J dropped 3; count of bases not matched to a gene: 12.

The chain uses TRBV28 and TRBJ2-7; D might be TRBD1 (6 bases). The germline CDR1 and CDR2 sequences are MDHEN and SYDVKM. V dropped 4 bases and J dropped 0 bases, with 22 bases sitting between them. The CDR3 has 18 residues. Here the CDR3 DNA reads TGTGCCAGCAGTTGGGCCCCCCAGGGGTGGTTAGGCTCCTACGAGCAGTACTTC. It yields the protein CASSWAPQGWLGSYEQYF.

The chain carries TRBV14 and TRBJ2-7; perhaps TRBD1 as D (6 bases). Germline V CDR1 and CDR2: SGHDN, FVKESK. CDR3 length: 15 residues. Deletions cut 4 bases from V and 1 base from J, with 14 bases between. The DNA for the CDR3 is TGTGCCAGCAGCCTAACCGGGACACCGTCCTACGAGCAGTACTTC. Protein sequence: CASSLTGTPSYEQYF.

This chain joins TRBV4-2 and TRBJ2-1; unclear D gene. Trimming took 3 bases from V and 2 from J, leaving 14 bases between them. The CDR3 is 16 amino acids. Germline V gene data show CDR1 as LGHNA and CDR2 as YNFKEQ. The CDR3 region has the DNA TGTGCCAGCAGCCAGCGAAGAGGAATTGCCTACAATGAGCAGTTCTTC. Encoded protein: CASSQRRGIAYNEQFF.

The chain has TRBV12-3 or TRBV12-4 and TRBJ1-1; D uncertain. This CDR3 has 13 amino acids. V shed 5 bases and J shed 2 bases, with 9 bases lying between them. CDR3 sequence reads: CASSLSRNTEAFF. The CDR3 DNA is TGTGCCAGCAGTCTATCCCGAAACACTGAAGCTTTCTTT.

The V gene is TRBV5-4, the J gene TRBJ2-1; 9 bases align to TRBD2. The V gene end was trimmed by 0 bases and the J gene end by 6 bases; junction bases not matched to a gene: 4. The CDR3 length is 15 residues. CDR1 and CDR2 from the germline V gene are SGHNT and YYREEE (reference sequence). CDR3 nucleotides: TGTGCCAGCAGCTTGGGGACTAGCGCCTTCAATGAGCAGTTCTTC. Amino acids: CASSLGTSAFNEQFF.

In this sample, this clone turned up a few times. The chain employs TRBV18 and TRBJ1-3; D is unclear. The CDR3 sequence is 13 residues long. Germline loops: CDR1 KGHSH, CDR2 LQKENI. V lost 6 bases to trimming and J lost 0 bases, with 6 bases between them. The CDR3: CASSESSGNTIYF. CDR3 DNA: TGTGCCAGCTCCGAGAGCTCTGGAAACACCATATATTTT.

Regarding this clone: An end of the junction does not agree with germline; a read error may underlie this. This sequence joins TRBV28 and TRBJ1-4; 7 bases fit TRBD1. CDR3 length equals 14 residues. Germline V gene data show CDR1 as MDHEN and CDR2 as SYDVKM. CDR3 amino acids: CASSLNQGDEKLLF. DNA for the CDR3: TGTGCCAGCAGTTTAAATCAGGGGGATGAAAAACTGCTTTTT.